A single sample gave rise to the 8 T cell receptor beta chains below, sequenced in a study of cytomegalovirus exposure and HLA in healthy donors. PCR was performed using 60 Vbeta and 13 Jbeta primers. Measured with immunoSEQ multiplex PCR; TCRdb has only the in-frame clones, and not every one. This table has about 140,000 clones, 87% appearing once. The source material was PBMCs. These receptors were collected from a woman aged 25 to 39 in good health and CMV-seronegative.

This CDR3 is CASHRQGNTGELFF. CDR3 DNA: TGCGCCAGCCATCGACAGGGGAACACCGGGGAGCTGTTTTTT. This chain uses TRBV5-1 with TRBJ2-2, with 7 nucleotides matching TRBD1. The CDR3 loop spans 14 amino acids. Germline lookup yields CDR1 SGHRS and CDR2 YFSETQ. Trimming at V came to 7 bases and at J to 1 base, leaving 4 bases not matched to a gene.

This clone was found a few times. As DNA, the CDR3 is TGTGCCAGCAGTTCACCCCCGAGGTACGAGCAGTACTTC. Translation: CASSSPPRYEQYF. This chain connects TRBV6-6 to TRBJ2-7, with D hard to call. Between the trimmed V and J ends, which lost 4 bases and 4 bases, there was a span of 11 bases. Germline V lookup: CDR1 MNHNY, CDR2 SVGAGI (reference sequence). The CDR3 is made up of 13 amino acids.

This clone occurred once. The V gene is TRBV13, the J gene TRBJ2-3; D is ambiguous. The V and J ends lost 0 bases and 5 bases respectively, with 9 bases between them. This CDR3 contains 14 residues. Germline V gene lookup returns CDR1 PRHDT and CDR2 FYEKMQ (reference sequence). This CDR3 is CASSLGLAGDTQYF. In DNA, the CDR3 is TGTGCCAGCAGCTTAGGCCTTGCAGGAGATACGCAGTATTTT.

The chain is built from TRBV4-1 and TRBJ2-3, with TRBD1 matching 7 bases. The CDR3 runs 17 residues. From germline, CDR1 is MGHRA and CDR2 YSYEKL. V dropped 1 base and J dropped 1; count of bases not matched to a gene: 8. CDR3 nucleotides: TGCGCCAGCAGCCAAGGGGCTCTAAGGGGGCGCACAGATACGCAGTATTTT. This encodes CASSQGALRGRTDTQYF.

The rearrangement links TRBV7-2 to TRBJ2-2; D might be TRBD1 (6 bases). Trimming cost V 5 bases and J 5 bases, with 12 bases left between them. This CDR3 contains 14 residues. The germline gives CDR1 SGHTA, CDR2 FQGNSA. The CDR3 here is CASSPGTPTGELFF. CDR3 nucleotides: TGTGCCAGCAGCCCGGGGACACCTACCGGGGAGCTGTTTTTT.

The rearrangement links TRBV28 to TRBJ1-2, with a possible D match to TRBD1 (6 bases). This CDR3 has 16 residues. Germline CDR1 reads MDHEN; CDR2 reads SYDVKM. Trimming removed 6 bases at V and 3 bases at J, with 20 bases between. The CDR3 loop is CASRPSTGWNYYGYTF. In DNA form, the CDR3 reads TGTGCCAGCAGACCCTCGACAGGTTGGAACTACTATGGCTACACCTTC.

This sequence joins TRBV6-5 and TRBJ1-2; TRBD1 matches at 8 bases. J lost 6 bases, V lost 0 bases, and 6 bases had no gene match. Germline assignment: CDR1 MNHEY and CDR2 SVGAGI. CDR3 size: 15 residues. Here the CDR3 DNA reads TGTGCCAGCAGTTACTCCCAGGGGGCGTATAATGGCTACACCTTC. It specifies CASSYSQGAYNGYTF.

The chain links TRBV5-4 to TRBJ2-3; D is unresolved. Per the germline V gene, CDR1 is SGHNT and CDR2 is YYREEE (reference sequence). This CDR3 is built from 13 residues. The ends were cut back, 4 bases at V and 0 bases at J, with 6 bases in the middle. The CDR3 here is CASSQTSTDTQYF. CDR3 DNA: TGTGCCAGCAGCCAGACTAGCACAGATACGCAGTATTTT.